Each of the 14 T cell receptor beta chains below was sequenced from the same sample in a study of blood T cell repertoires in COVID-19. Data came from immunoSEQ multiplex PCR; TCRdb stores just in-frame clones and leaves some out. The profile shows approximately 360,000 clones, about 89% of them singletons. Sequencing input: peripheral blood. The receptor source for this set is a man aged 40-49 years with acute or convalescent COVID-19.

This chain uses TRBV3-1 (or the pseudogene TRBV3-2) with TRBJ1-3; 8 bases fit TRBD1. Trimming removed 4 bases from V and 2 bases from J; junction bases left unmatched: 1. The CDR3 is 14 amino acids. The V gene's germline CDR1 is LGHDT and CDR2 YNNKEL (reference sequence). The CDR3, as DNA: TGTGCCAGCAGCCGGACAGGGCCTGGAAACACCATATATTTT. Protein: CASSRTGPGNTIYF.

V and J are TRBV9 and TRBJ1-2; 7 bases match TRBD1. The germline CDR1 and CDR2 sequences are SGDLS and YYNGEE. V shed 2 bases and J 1 base; nucleotides not matched to a gene: 8. This CDR3 spans 16 amino acids. The CDR3 DNA sequence: TGTGCCAGCAGCGTGTGGGGACAGAGCTTTAACTATGGCTACACCTTC. Its protein is CASSVWGQSFNYGYTF.

J is TRBJ2-3 and V is TRBV19, with D tentatively TRBD2 (7 bases). Germline CDR1 and CDR2: LNHDA and SQIVND (reference sequence). Trimming removed 7 bases at V and 5 bases at J, with 22 bases between. The CDR3 is 16 amino acids. The CDR3 DNA follows: TGTGCCAGTAAACCTCCCCCGGGGGGCCTCGGAGATACGCAGTATTTT. Translated, it gives CASKPPPGGLGDTQYF.

In this sample, this clone turned up once. The gene calls are TRBV6-2 or TRBV6-3 and TRBJ2-3, with a possible D match to TRBD1 (6 bases). Germline V gene lookup returns CDR1 MNHEY and CDR2 SVGEGT. The CDR3 loop spans 15 amino acids. V lost 2 bases to trimming and J lost 3 bases, with 12 bases between them. This chain's CDR3 is CASSYGQGWTDTQYF. CDR3 sequence (DNA): TGTGCCAGCAGTTACGGGCAGGGGTGGACAGATACGCAGTATTTT.

The chain joins TRBV7-3 to TRBJ2-3; tentative D call: TRBD2 (5 bases). The V and J ends lost 5 bases and 3 bases respectively, with 15 bases between them. The CDR3 is made up of 15 amino acids. The germline CDR1 and CDR2 sequences are SGHTA and FQGTGA. CDR3 in DNA: TGTGCCAGCAGCCTCCTGGGCGGGCGGACAGATACGCAGTATTTT. This encodes CASSLLGGRTDTQYF.

V usage is TRBV5-4 and J usage is TRBJ2-3; 8 bases fit TRBD1. V lost 2 bases, J lost 0 bases, and 5 bases stayed unmatched. This CDR3 has 16 amino acids. Looked up from germline, CDR1 is SGHNT and CDR2 is YYREEE (reference sequence). The CDR3 coding sequence is TGTGCCAGCAGCTTAATGACAGGGGTCAGCACAGATACGCAGTATTTT. Translated: CASSLMTGVSTDTQYF.

This chain uses TRBV19 with TRBJ1-4; 10 nucleotides line up with TRBD1. There are 15 residues in the CDR3. The V segment lost 5 bases and the J segment 6 bases; nucleotides outside the gene matches: 6. Germline V gene sequence: CDR1 LNHDA, CDR2 SQIVND (reference sequence). The DNA of the CDR3 is TGTGCCAGTAGTCGTGTGGGGACAGGGGATGAAAAACTGTTTTTT. Translation: CASSRVGTGDEKLFF.

The J gene is TRBJ2-7, the V gene TRBV15; TRBD1 agrees at 11 bases. This CDR3 has 14 residues. Losses at the gene ends were 5 bases for V and 2 bases for J; bases not matched to a gene: 2. The germline V gene has CDR1 LNHNV and CDR2 YYDKDF (reference sequence). In DNA, the CDR3 is TGTGCCACCAGCGAGGGACAGGGGGCCTACGAGCAGTACTTC. As protein: CATSEGQGAYEQYF.

V usage is TRBV19 and J usage is TRBJ1-2, with a tentative D call TRBD1 (5 bases). The germline V and J ends were trimmed by 11 bases and 2 bases, with 12 bases remaining between them. Germline CDR1 is LNHDA and CDR2 is SQIVND (reference sequence). This CDR3 has 12 residues. CDR3 nucleotide sequence: TGTGCCCGGGGGGGGGAGAACTATGGCTACACCTTC. Residues: CARGGENYGYTF.

The CDR3, as DNA: TGTGCCAGCAGTTCTTACAGGGTTCAAGAGACCCAGTACTTC. Amino acid sequence: CASSSYRVQETQYF. This sequence joins TRBV6-2 or TRBV6-3 and TRBJ2-5; D perhaps matches TRBD1 (6 bases). This CDR3 is built from 14 residues. V lost 4 bases and J 2 bases, leaving 11 bases between the germline ends. The germline V gene has CDR1 MNHEY and CDR2 SVGEGT.

CDR3 in DNA: TGTGCCAGCAGTTTGCCGGGACTAGCGGGGCCCGGGGAGCTGTTTTTT. Encoded protein: CASSLPGLAGPGELFF. The gene calls are TRBV27 and TRBJ2-2, with 13 bases fitting TRBD2. The CDR3 runs to 16 residues. V gave up 3 bases and J gave up 6 bases; unmatched junction bases: 4. The V gene's germline CDR1 is MNHEY and CDR2 SMNVEV (reference sequence).

The J gene is TRBJ1-1, the V gene TRBV4-1, with 7 bases lining up with TRBD1. The CDR3 sequence is 17 residues long. The germline V gene has CDR1 MGHRA and CDR2 YSYEKL. The J segment lost 0 bases and the V segment lost 0 bases, leaving 7 bases of the junction unmatched. CDR3 DNA sequence: TGCGCCAGCAGCCAAGATGACAGGGATTTATTGAACACTGAAGCTTTCTTT. Translation: CASSQDDRDLLNTEAFF.

The genes are TRBV5-1 and TRBJ1-1; D may be TRBD1 (6 bases). The CDR3 is made up of 13 amino acids. Germline CDR1 and CDR2: SGHRS and YFSETQ. With 10 bases removed from V and 4 bases from J, the gap between germline ends came to 17 bases. The CDR3 DNA reads TGCGCCCGCGGCGGGGGGGGGCTCACTGAAGCTTTCTTT. Protein: CARGGGGLTEAFF. The variable domain in full, completed from reference TRBV5-1 and TRBJ1-1, reads KAGVTQTPRYLIKTRGQQVTLSCSPISGHRSVSWYQQTPGQGLQFLFEYFSETQRNKGNFPGRFSGRQFSNSRSEMNVSTLELGDSALYLCARGGGGLTEAFFGQGTRLTVV.

V is TRBV6-1 and J is TRBJ2-3, with 7 bases lining up with TRBD2. V gave up 3 bases and J gave up 5 bases; unmatched junction bases: 14. Looked up from germline, CDR1 is MNHNS and CDR2 is SASEGT. The length of the CDR3 is 17 residues. The CDR3 bases are TGTGCCAGCAGTGATCCCGCATTGGCTAGCGGACAAGATACGCAGTATTTT. Translating it yields CASSDPALASGQDTQYF.